This record looks at one T cell receptor beta chain sequence and its context. This sample is part of a study of blood T cell repertoires in COVID-19. Study-wide context: Specimens from acute and convalescent COVID-19 originated in the United States, Italy and Spain. Sources were T cells, B-cell-depleted T cells, or PBMCs; the material itself was cDNA or gDNA.

The method was immunoSEQ multiplex PCR; TCRdb's version includes in-frame clones alone and lacks a portion of them. The repertoire consists of some 140,000 clones, with 75% to 85% occurring once and the leading ten covering roughly 5.2%. Material for sequencing was peripheral blood. The receptor's source is a woman in her 70s with COVID-19, enrolled during active disease.

Here the CDR3 reads CASSRGTGNTIYF. The CDR3 DNA reads TGTGCCAGCAGCCGGGGGACTGGAAACACCATATATTTT. The V and J genes are TRBV6-6 and TRBJ1-3; D may be TRBD1 (5 bases). V lost 6 bases and J lost 2, with 8 bases in between. Germline assignment: CDR1 MNHNY and CDR2 SVGAGI (reference sequence). This CDR3 is 13 amino acids long.